This TCR beta chain was retrieved from a study of beta chain features in type 1 diabetes (dated by TCRdb to the late 2010s). Regarding the complete study: No differences in mean age, gender distribution, total cell number or subset yield were found between patients and healthy donors. Naive and central memory subsets were obtained from all 30 or so donors, but regulatory and stem cell-like memory subsets were isolated from only 8 patients and 8 healthy donors. A total of under 140,000,000 sorted cells were examined across all samples, and the number of cells per subset was strongly correlated with RNA yield. The study compared the TCRB repertoires of sorted circulating CD4+ T cell subsets in recently diagnosed type 1 diabetes patients with those in matched healthy donors. What the study reported, not specific to this receptor: Naive, central memory and regulatory TCRB repertoires appeared to be more alike among patients than among healthy donors. Shorter templates might be favored by PCR, yet because patient and control samples were amplified and corrected together, any such skew would affect both groups equally. At VDJ recombination sites, patients with type 1 diabetes made fewer insertions and deleted more nucleotides, a pattern implying thymic rearrangement abnormalities. Sequencing cDNA rather than genomic DNA could over-represent highly expressing activated cells, although activation and CD3 levels did not differ between groups. A moderate but significant shortening of TCRB CDR3 length was observed in type 1 diabetes patients in all four CD4+ subsets. Because the HLA sub-analyses included only small numbers of individuals, any influence of HLA type on TCRB rearrangement was left unresolved.

This clone was counted a few times. What antigen it recognizes has not been identified. Base qualities are not at hand, and no much larger clone is one base apart. From each donor, a single peripheral blood sample of about 100 mL on average was drawn into heparinised tubes. A BD FACSAria II and a panel including CD45RO, CCR7, CD25, CD127, CD95 and CD27 were used to sort naive, central memory, regulatory and stem cell-like memory CD4+ T cells. Every sorted population had a purity above 95%. PBMCs were isolated right away by Lymphoprep density gradient centrifugation and were stained directly, without culture. To minimize batch effects, samples were stained and sorted in pairs, one healthy donor with one patient per experiment. All of the isolated RNA was reverse transcribed with the High Capacity cDNA Reverse Transcription Kit, so expressed TCRB transcripts were sequenced. Naive, central memory and regulatory T cell samples underwent deep immunoSEQ sequencing, averaging about 3.57 million total reads per sample. Sorted cells were lysed in RLT buffer, and RNA was extracted using DNase-treated RNeasy Micro or Mini kits according to cell number. Each cell subset was processed separately to prevent cross-contamination, with patient and healthy donor samples processed together. Using the immunoSEQ multiplex PCR, TCRB sequences were amplified from cDNA into 87-bp fragments spanning the CDR3 region. Sequencing of the amplicons was performed on the Illumina HiSeq platform. Per the source publication's procedure: PCR bias was computationally corrected using synthetic template baselines, reads within Hamming distance 2 were collapsed, and singletons that could not be merged were discarded. Reads were aligned to IMGT to assign V, D and J genes, CDR3 length, and insertions or deletions at six rearrangement sites. Within each subset, clonotype counts were normalized to sorted cell number, after which true diversity and Gini coefficients were computed with the tcR R package. Repertoire sharing was quantified using the overlap coefficient calculated on TCRB nucleotide sequences. The table comes from immuneACCESS by way of TCRdb, which keeps in-frame sequences with V and J called. Part of the clones is missing from these tables; in studies checked, under half for an unresolved V gene and the rest for unknown reasons. V, J and clone size are taken as reported in that table, and D and trimming were inferred from the DNA itself. A total of approximately 140,000 clones appear in this sample, roughly 10% of them only once. The ten top clones hold approximately 0.7% of the sample.

Inclusive of the bounding cysteine and phenylalanine, the CDR3 is 15 residues long. Only CDR3 DNA is held: 45 bases, read in frame from base 1. The germline V gene (reference sequence) sets CDR1 to SEHNR and CDR2 to FQNEAQ. V trim: 0 bases; J trim: 8 bases; unmatched bases: 8. Here the chain combines TRBV7-9 and TRBJ1-2; 8 middle bases align to TRBD1. The sequenced sample consisted of central memory CD4+ T cells from blood. The sequence was collected from a man aged 25-45 years with type 1 diabetes. The CDR3 protein is CASSLAGTGAWGYTF. The sequenced DNA: TGTGCCAGCAGCTTAGCCGGGACAGGTGCTTGGGGCTACACCTTC.